The entry below describes one T cell receptor (beta chain). This sample was included in a study of T cells in Graves' hyperthyroidism and ophthalmopathy. Study background: The authors collected peripheral blood at initial diagnosis, before any treatment.

In germline, CDR1 is MNHNS, CDR2 SASEGT. The CDR3 spans 13 residues. V lost 7 bases and J lost 6; bases outside the gene matches: 5. Amplification of TCR beta CDR3 regions was performed using RNA transcripts as template. In the first-round RT-PCR of the TCR CDR3, the HTBI primer set was used. TCRdb reanalysed the multiplex PCR reads using MiXCR and keeps one entry per CDR3 protein. The sample includes under 400,000 distinct CDR3 sequences, nearly 15% of them seen just once. The V and J genes are TRBV6-1 and TRBJ2-3; 9 nucleotides agree with TRBD2. Sequencing was carried out using blood. This TCR was recovered from a woman aged 60-75 years with Graves' ophthalmopathy. CDR3 residues: CASTIAGVDTQYF. CDR3 DNA: TGTGCCAGCACCATAGCGGGAGTGGATACGCAGTATTTT.